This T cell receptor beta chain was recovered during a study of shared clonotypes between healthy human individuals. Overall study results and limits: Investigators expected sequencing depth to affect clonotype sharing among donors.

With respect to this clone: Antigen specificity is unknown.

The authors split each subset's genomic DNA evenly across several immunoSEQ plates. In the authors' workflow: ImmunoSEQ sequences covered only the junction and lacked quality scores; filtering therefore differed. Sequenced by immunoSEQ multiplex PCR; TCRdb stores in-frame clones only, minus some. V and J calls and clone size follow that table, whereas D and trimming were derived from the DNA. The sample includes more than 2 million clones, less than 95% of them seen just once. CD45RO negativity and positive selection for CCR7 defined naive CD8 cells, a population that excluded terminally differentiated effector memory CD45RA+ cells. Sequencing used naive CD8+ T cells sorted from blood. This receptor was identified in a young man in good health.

The CDR3 is CASSSTGGANGYTF. In DNA, the CDR3 is TGTGCCAGCAGCTCCACAGGGGGCGCGAATGGCTACACCTTC. This chain connects TRBV27 to TRBJ1-2; 9 bases are shared with TRBD1. Germline V lookup: CDR1 MNHEY, CDR2 SMNVEV (reference sequence). The junction had 8 bases not matched to a gene; V was cut back by 6 bases and J by 6 bases. This CDR3 is built from 14 residues.